Listed below are T cell receptor beta chains from one sample, sequenced in a study of cytotoxic CD8 clonotypes in ibrutinib-treated CLL. Sequencing was performed with immunoSEQ multiplex PCR; in TCRdb, only in-frame clones are kept and a portion is missing. The sample has some 92,000 clones; roughly three quarters are singletons. The sequences come from PBMCs, collected after 24 months of ibrutinib treatment. The receptors originated from a human donor with chronic lymphocytic leukemia. The CDR3 runs from the conserved cysteine through the conserved F or W. The D gene is left open where the match is weak. Expanded clones are given a class, and other clones once, few, many or no size at all.

13	-	TRBV29-1	-	TRBJ1-5	TGCAGCGCTGAGTGGGGCCCCGGGCAGCCCCAGCATTTT	CSAEWGPGQPQHF
13	-	TRBV2	once	TRBJ1-4	TGTGCCAGCAGACGGGGAATAGATGAAAAACTGTTTTTT	CASRRGIDEKLFF
15	TRBD2	TRBV5-6	-	TRBJ2-3	TGTGCCAGCAGCTTGGTAGTAGCGGGAGGAGATACGCAGTATTTT	CASSLVVAGGDTQYF
15	TRBD1	TRBV5-6	-	TRBJ1-1	TGTGCCAGCAGCGCGGACAGGGGAAGGGACACTGAAGCTTTCTTT	CASSADRGRDTEAFF
15	TRBD2	TRBV7-8	-	TRBJ2-7	TGTGCCAGCAGCTTATTAGCGGGAGTGGGGTACGAGCAGTACTTC	CASSLLAGVGYEQYF
15	TRBD1	TRBV18	-	TRBJ1-2	TGTGCCAGCTCACCACCGCATGGACAGGCCAATGGCTACACCTTC	CASSPPHGQANGYTF
14	TRBD1	TRBV2	once	TRBJ2-2	TGTGCCAGCAGTCGAGGACAGGGTTCTGTGGAGCTGTTTTTT	CASSRGQGSVELFF
13	-	TRBV5-1	few	TRBJ1-2	TGCGCCAGCAGCGGGGGACGGACCTATGGCTACACCTTC	CASSGGRTYGYTF
14	-	TRBV27	few	TRBJ2-1	TGTGCCAGCAGTCCGCTTGGGGGCAGCGTTAAGCAGTTCTTC	CASSPLGGSVKQFF
16	TRBD2	TRBV2	-	TRBJ2-1	TGTGCCAGCAGGAGGACTAGCGGGAGCTCCTACAATGAGCAGTTCTTC	CASRRTSGSSYNEQFF
15	TRBD2	TRBV7-2	-	TRBJ2-7	TGTGCCAGCAGCTTAGGTACTAGCGGGAGGAGCGAGCAGTACTTC	CASSLGTSGRSEQYF
16	TRBD1	TRBV4-1	-	TRBJ1-2	TGCGCCAGCAGCCAAGCCGGGACAGGGACTCCCTATGGCTACACCTTC	CASSQAGTGTPYGYTF
15	TRBD2	TRBV27	-	TRBJ2-1	TGTGCCAGCAGTCTCGCGGGACTAGGAATGGGGGGGCAGTTCTTC	CASSLAGLGMGGQFF
14	-	TRBV6-5	-	TRBJ1-1	TGTGCCAGCAGAGGGGATCAGGGTAACACTGAAGCTTTCTTT	CASRGDQGNTEAFF
13	-	TRBV30	few	TRBJ2-5	TGTGCCGGCGATTTAGGGGGGGAGGAGACCCAGTACTTC	CAGDLGGEETQYF
14	TRBD2	TRBV29-1	-	TRBJ2-7	TGCAGCGTTGTGGGGACTAGGGGCCCCTACGAGCAGTACTTC	CSVVGTRGPYEQYF
14	TRBD1	TRBV11-3	-	TRBJ2-2	TGTGCCAGCAGCCGGGACAGCTACACCGGGGAGCTGTTTTTT	CASSRDSYTGELFF
12	-	TRBV30	-	TRBJ2-1	TGTGCCTGGAGAAGGACTGGCAATGAGCAGTTCTTC	CAWRRTGNEQFF
12	TRBD1	TRBV2	-	TRBJ1-2	TGTGCCGCAGGACAGGAGATCTATGGCTACACCTTC	CAAGQEIYGYTF
14	-	TRBV18	-	TRBJ1-1	TGTGCCAGCTCACCACAAGAAGTGAACACTGAAGCTTTCTTT	CASSPQEVNTEAFF
17	TRBD2	TRBV18	-	TRBJ2-3	TGTGCCAGCTCACCACGAGGAGCGGGAGTCGTCACAGATACGCAGTATTTT	CASSPRGAGVVTDTQYF
14	TRBD1	TRBV19	few	TRBJ2-7	TGTGCCAGTAGTGTCCGGGACAGAGTTTACGAGCAGTACTTC	CASSVRDRVYEQYF
11	-	TRBV6-5	few	TRBJ2-5	TGTGCCAGCAGAGGCGGGGAGACCCAGTACTTC	CASRGGETQYF
15	-	TRBV5-6	-	TRBJ1-5	TGTGCCAGCAGCTTGACCGGTTTGGGCAATCAGCCCCAGCATTTT	CASSLTGLGNQPQHF
14	-	TRBV6-1	medium-sized	TRBJ1-2	TGTGCCAGCAGTGAATTTTCCGCCTACTATGGCTACACCTTC	CASSEFSAYYGYTF
15	-	TRBV9	few	TRBJ1-2	TGTGCCAGCCGGGCGGTAACCCCACCAAGAGATGGCTACACCTTC	CASRAVTPPRDGYTF
16	TRBD1	TRBV7-2	few	TRBJ1-1	TGTGCCAGCAGGCCTTCAGGGGGCGTGTGGGACACTGAAGCTTTCTTT	CASRPSGGVWDTEAFF
16	TRBD2	TRBV7-6	once	TRBJ2-1	TGTGCCAGCAGCTTAGGTTCGCGGGAGTTTTACAATGAGCAGTTCTTC	CASSLGSREFYNEQFF
15	TRBD1	TRBV7-2	-	TRBJ1-6	TGTGCCAGCAGCACGGGACAGTCGGTATCCTCACCCCTCCACTTT	CASSTGQSVSSPLHF
16	TRBD1	TRBV28	-	TRBJ2-3	TGTGCCAGCAGTACGCGGACAGGGGGACCTACAGATACGCAGTATTTT	CASSTRTGGPTDTQYF
13	-	TRBV30	-	TRBJ2-1	TGTGCCTGGGGGGGCCTGAACGGCAATGAGCAGTTCTTC	CAWGGLNGNEQFF
12	-	TRBV28	-	TRBJ1-2	TGTGCCAGCAGTTTCGGGAACTATGGCTACACCTTC	CASSFGNYGYTF
14	-	TRBV28	-	TRBJ2-7	TGTGCCAGCAGTGGTTTCGGGGAATCCTACGAGCAGTACTTC	CASSGFGESYEQYF
14	-	TRBV28	-	TRBJ2-6	TGTGCCAGCAGTCCCATGGGGGCGGCCAACGTCCTGACTTTC	CASSPMGAANVLTF
15	-	TRBV5-1	-	TRBJ2-7	TGCGCCAGCAGCTTGGGTGAGTCTCACTCCTACGAGCAGTACTTC	CASSLGESHSYEQYF
14	-	TRBV29-1	-	TRBJ1-1	TGCAGCGTTGCCTGGGGGGTCCTGGGGACTGAAGCTTTCTTT	CSVAWGVLGTEAFF
16	TRBD1	TRBV19	once	TRBJ1-2	TGTGCCAGTAGCACCGGGACAGGGTGGATCAGTAGTGGCTACACCTTC	CASSTGTGWISSGYTF
17	-	TRBV9	-	TRBJ2-7	TGTGCCAGCAGCGCTGGGGGGAAGGCCCTGGCCGGCTACGAGCAGTACTTC	CASSAGGKALAGYEQYF
13	TRBD1	TRBV30	few	TRBJ1-1	TGTGCCTGGGAGACAGGGCTGAACACTGAAGCTTTCTTT	CAWETGLNTEAFF
12	TRBD1	TRBV19	-	TRBJ1-1	TGTGCCAGTAGTTCGCGGGACAGGGAAACTTTCTTT	CASSSRDRETFF
12	-	TRBV30	-	TRBJ1-6	TGTGCCAGAAGAGGAAAAGGATCACCCCTCCACTTT	CARRGKGSPLHF
12	-	TRBV29-1	-	TRBJ1-2	TGCAGCGTTGGAGAGGGTAACTATGGCTACACCTTC	CSVGEGNYGYTF
14	TRBD1	TRBV5-1	few	TRBJ1-2	TGCGCCAGCAGCTTGGGGGACAGCGACTATGGCTACACCTTC	CASSLGDSDYGYTF
12	-	TRBV7-6	-	TRBJ2-1	TGTGCCAGCAGCGCGGCGGGACTGGCGCAGTTCTTC	CASSAAGLAQFF
14	TRBD2	TRBV5-1	-	TRBJ2-7	TGCGCCAGCAGCTTAGGGACTAGCGGGAGTGAGCAGTACTTC	CASSLGTSGSEQYF
15	TRBD1	TRBV9	-	TRBJ2-2	TGTGCCAGCAGCGAGGGACAGGGGGTGGTCGGGGAGCTGTTTTTT	CASSEGQGVVGELFF
16	-	TRBV27	-	TRBJ1-2	TGTGCCAGCAGTACCGGGGGTGGCCCGCTTATCGCTGGCTACACCTTC	CASSTGGGPLIAGYTF
13	-	TRBV6-5	-	TRBJ2-7	TGTGCCAGCAGTTACTCCCCAGTCTACGAGCAGTACTTC	CASSYSPVYEQYF
17	-	TRBV9	-	TRBJ2-2	TGTGCCAGCAGCCCGCCTTGGGGAGGGGGGTTCACCGGGAAGCTGTTTTTT	CASSPPWGGGFTGKLFF
15	-	TRBV7-3	-	TRBJ2-6	TGTGCCAGCAGCTCAACAGGGTCTGGGGCCAACGTCCTGACTTTC	CASSSTGSGANVLTF
16	-	TRBV5-3	-	TRBJ1-6	TGTGCCAGAAGCCCCTTAAGACAGCGCAAACCTTCACCCCTCCACTTT	CARSPLRQRKPSPLHF
14	TRBD2	TRBV7-6	-	TRBJ2-1	TGTGCCAGCAGCTTAGTACTAGCGGGAGGTGAGCAGTTCTTC	CASSLVLAGGEQFF
17	TRBD2	TRBV9	-	TRBJ2-3	TGTGCCAGCAGCGGGGGACTAGCGGGAGGAAGTGGAGATACGCAGTATTTT	CASSGGLAGGSGDTQYF
13	-	TRBV19	few	TRBJ1-3	TGTGCCAGCATTACAGTATCTGGAAACACCATATATTTT	CASITVSGNTIYF
16	TRBD1	TRBV7-9	-	TRBJ2-5	TGTGCCAGCAGCGCCGAGGGACAGATGGACCAAGAGACCCAGTACTTC	CASSAEGQMDQETQYF